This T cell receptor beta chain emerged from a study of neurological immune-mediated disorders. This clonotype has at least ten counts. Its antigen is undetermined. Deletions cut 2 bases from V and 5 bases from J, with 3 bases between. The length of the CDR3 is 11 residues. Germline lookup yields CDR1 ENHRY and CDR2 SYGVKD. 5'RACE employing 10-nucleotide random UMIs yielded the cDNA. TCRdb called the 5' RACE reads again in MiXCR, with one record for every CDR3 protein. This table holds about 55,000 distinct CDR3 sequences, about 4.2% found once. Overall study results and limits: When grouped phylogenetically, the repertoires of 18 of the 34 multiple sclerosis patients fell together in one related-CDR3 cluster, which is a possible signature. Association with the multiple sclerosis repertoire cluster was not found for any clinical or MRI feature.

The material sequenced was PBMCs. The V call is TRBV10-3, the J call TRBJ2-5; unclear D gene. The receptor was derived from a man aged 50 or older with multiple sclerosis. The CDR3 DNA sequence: TGTGCCATCAGTGAGGCGGAGACCCAGTACTTC. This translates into CAISEAETQYF.